Shown below are 23 T cell receptor beta chains from a single sample sequenced in a study of tumor-infiltrating lymphocytes in primary liver carcinoma. The roughly 19-33 mg bulk tissue piece was not sorted before simultaneous RNA and DNA extraction. TCR beta cDNA came from roughly 550 ng total RNA, primed with a constant-region primer. Slightly modified ARM-PCR, run as three nested multiplex PCR rounds, produced the TCR beta libraries. The study ran its first two PCR rounds for roughly 11 cycles each, using TRBV1-TRBV30 forward primers and a C-beta reverse primer. TCRdb analysed the multiplex PCR reads with MiXCR anew, one entry per CDR3 protein. Found here are 35,000 to 40,000 distinct CDR3 sequences, roughly 73% of them singletons; the top ten hold more than 30%. The sample taken for sequencing was tumor-adjacent normal liver tissue. The receptors derive from a man in his forties with primary liver carcinoma and hepatitis B virus infection.

With respect to this clonotype: Relative to the germline gene, one junction end is altered; a read error may explain this. The chain uses TRBV12-3 or TRBV12-4 and TRBJ2-3; D perhaps matches TRBD2 (5 bases). The CDR3 sequence is 15 residues long. CDR3: CASSSGWTVGDMQYF. The CDR3 bases are TGTGCCAGCAGTTCCGGCTGGACTGTTGGGGATATGCAGTATTTT.

The chain uses TRBV4-1 and TRBJ2-3; the match to TRBD1 covers 7 bases. Germline CDR1 reads MGHRA; CDR2 reads YSYEKL. V trimming: 3 bases; J trimming: 5 bases; junction bases outside the gene matches: 11. This CDR3 region has 16 residues. In DNA form, the CDR3 reads TGCGCCAGCAGCCAGGATCGGGACAGAGATGGAGATACGCAGTATTTT. Amino acids: CASSQDRDRDGDTQYF.

Comments on this clonotype: Sequence at one end of the junction differs from germline and may be a read error. V gene TRBV12-3 or TRBV12-4 combines with J gene TRBJ1-4, with TRBD1 identical over 8 bases. The CDR3 has 12 amino acids. The CDR3 loop is CASSPGRTGPIF. The DNA of the CDR3 is TGTGCCAGCAGTCCTGGGCGGACAGGGCCCATTTTT.

A word on this clonotype: The junction differs from germline at one of its ends, possibly a read error. The rearrangement joins TRBV6-5 to TRBJ2-7; D is unclear. This CDR3 is 11 amino acids long. The germline V gene encodes CDR1 MNHEY and CDR2 SVGAGI. CDR3 in amino acids: CARSSGREQYF. Here the CDR3 DNA reads TGTGCCAGGAGTTCGGGTCGCGAGCAGTATTTC.

The rearrangement joins TRBV14 to TRBJ2-1, with 8 bases identical to TRBD2. The V segment lost 9 bases and the J segment 5 bases; nucleotides outside the gene matches: 15. Germline CDR1 SGHDN, CDR2 FVKESK. The CDR3 loop spans 16 amino acids. The CDR3 nucleotides are TGTGCCAGTAGTCCCGTAGCGGGGTGGGTAAACAATGAGCAGTTCTTC. Its translation: CASSPVAGWVNNEQFF.

A remark on this clonotype: Germline and junction disagree at one end, which may indicate a read error. This chain links TRBV27 with TRBJ2-1; perhaps TRBD2 as D (6 bases). CDR1 is MNHEY, CDR2 SMNVEV, per germline (reference sequence). The CDR3 length is 10 residues. Here the CDR3 reads CVSGGTEQLF. For the CDR3, the DNA is TGTGTCAGCGGCGGGACTGAGCAGCTCTTC.

By its share, this clonotype is medium-sized. The rearrangement uses TRBV6-1 and TRBJ2-1; 9 positions match TRBD2. The germline CDR1 and CDR2 sequences are MNHNS and SASEGT. The CDR3 is 14 amino acids. J lost 8 bases, V lost 11 bases, and 13 bases had no gene match. CDR3 sequence reads: CAGLAGEFSHEQFF. Written as DNA, the CDR3 is TGTGCCGGGTTAGCGGGAGAATTTAGCCATGAGCAGTTCTTC.

Comment on this clonotype: A read error may account for a junction end that differs from germline. The CDR3 sequence: CASSIEGNQSQHF. The CDR3 DNA reads as TGTGCCAGCAGTATTGAGGGCAATCAGTCCCAGCATTTT. The chain carries TRBV2 and TRBJ1-5; D remains ambiguous. The germline V gene has CDR1 SNHLY and CDR2 FYNNEI. This CDR3 is built from 13 residues.

This clonotype was counted ten times or more. V usage is TRBV2 and J usage is TRBJ1-2; D may be TRBD1 (6 bases). This CDR3 is built from 15 residues. The germline CDR1 and CDR2 sequences are SNHLY and FYNNEI. Trimming shortened V by 7 bases and J by 3 bases, and 18 bases separated the two germline ends. The CDR3 sequence: CASNLRGSIYYGYTF. DNA of the CDR3: TGTGCCAGCAATTTGAGGGGGTCGATCTACTATGGCTACACCTTC.

V usage is TRBV29-1 and J usage is TRBJ2-5; D remains unclear. This CDR3 spans 11 amino acids. The germline V gene encodes CDR1 SQVTM and CDR2 ANQGSEA. The V end lost 7 bases, the J end lost 2 bases, and 8 bases lay between the germline ends. CDR3 coding DNA: TGCAGCGCCGCCAATCAAGAGACCCAGTACTTC. It translates to CSAANQETQYF.

The chain couples TRBV29-1 to TRBJ1-1; TRBD1 is a possible D gene (6 bases). Germline V CDR1 and CDR2: SQVTM, ANQGSEA. The CDR3 spans 13 residues. CDR3 sequence: CSALRGANAEAFF. CDR3 DNA: TGCAGTGCTCTACGGGGGGCTAACGCTGAAGCTTTCTTT.

In regard to this clonotype: At one end, the junction sequence differs from germline, possibly due to a read error. The chain has TRBV6-1 and TRBJ2-1; 7 bases map to TRBD2. The CDR3 is made up of 16 amino acids. Germline V gene lookup returns CDR1 MNHNS and CDR2 SASEGT. CDR3 nucleotides: TGTTCCAGTAGTGAGCGTTTAGCGGGCTCCTACAATGAGCAGTTCTTC. Translated: CSSSERLAGSYNEQFF.

The CDR3: CASSAGTRTLRYF. The CDR3 coding sequence is TGTGCCAGTTCCGCTGGGACTAGAACCCTGCGGTATTTT. This chain links TRBV6-2 or TRBV6-3 with TRBJ2-3, with 8 bases fitting TRBD2. Germline CDR1 MNHEY, CDR2 SVGEGT. This CDR3 spans 13 amino acids. Trimming took 9 bases from V and 14 from J; bases not matched to a gene: 16.

The J gene is TRBJ1-6, the V gene TRBV30; tentatively, D is TRBD1 (6 bases). The germline V and J ends were trimmed by 7 bases and 7 bases, with 14 bases remaining between them. There are 13 residues in the CDR3. Germline CDR1 is GTSNPN and CDR2 is SVGIG (reference sequence). CDR3 DNA: TGTGCCTTCCCCGGTACAGGGAATTCACCCCTCCACTTT. It specifies CAFPGTGNSPLHF.

With respect to this clonotype: The conserved closing phenylalanine or tryptophan is absent in this CDR3, likely reflecting a read error. V is TRBV29-1 and J is TRBJ2-2; D is perhaps TRBD1 (5 bases). V was trimmed by 5 bases and J by 6 bases, leaving 13 bases between them. The CDR3 covers 13 residues. Germline CDR1 SQVTM, CDR2 ANQGSEA. The DNA of the CDR3 is TGCAGCGTTCAGGGCTCGGATGCCGGGGAGCTGTTTCTC. It translates to CSVQGSDAGELFL.

In the case of this clonotype: This CDR3 fails to terminate in the conserved phenylalanine or tryptophan, so it likely reflects a read error. The CDR3, as DNA: TGTGTCAGCAGTGCTTCGACTAGCGGGAGTTACGAGCAGTACCTC. Its protein is CVSSASTSGSYEQYL. The genes are TRBV6-1 and TRBJ2-7; TRBD2 aligns across 12 bases. The CDR3 loop spans 15 amino acids. CDR1 is MNHNS and CDR2 is SASEGT in the germline V gene.

On this clonotype itself: One junction end does not reproduce the germline sequence, and a read error may be involved. The chain links TRBV29-1 to TRBJ2-7; 11 nucleotides align to TRBD1. The CDR3 extends over 14 amino acids. Per germline, CDR1 SQVTM and CDR2 ANQGSEA. CDR3 nucleotides: TGCAGCGTTGAGAATGGACAGGGGGCCTATGAGCAGCACTTC. Amino acid sequence: CSVENGQGAYEQHF.

With regard to this clonotype: One end of the junction varies from germline; a read error may be responsible. V usage is TRBV4-3 and J usage is TRBJ1-3; D is unclear. The CDR3 is 15 residues long. Germline CDR1 and CDR2: LGHNA and YSLEER. The CDR3 DNA is TGCGCCAGTAGCCAAGTGGAGGGCTCTGGAAACACCATATATTTT. It encodes CASSQVEGSGNTIYF.

This clonotype was detected only once. J is TRBJ2-4 and V is TRBV19; D not resolved. CDR1 is LNHDA, CDR2 SQIVND, per germline (reference sequence). The CDR3 runs to 14 residues. The ends were cut back, 3 bases at V and 1 base at J, with 7 bases in the middle. CDR3 coding DNA: TGTGCCAGTAGTATGACAACGGCCAAAAACATTCAGTACTTC. Its protein is CASSMTTAKNIQYF.

This clonotype was recorded many times. The chain has TRBV10-3 and TRBJ2-7, with D possibly being TRBD2 (5 bases). V was cut by 10 bases and J by 9 bases, with 16 bases left in between. CDR3 length: 11 residues. CDR1 ENHRY and CDR2 SYGVKD come from the germline V gene. CDR3 loop: CATRAPSGQYF. The DNA for the CDR3 is TGTGCCACCCGGGCACCGAGCGGGCAGTACTTC.

The gene calls are TRBV6-2 or TRBV6-3 and TRBJ1-5; D is unclear. V lost 7 bases and J 6 bases, leaving 19 bases between the germline ends. Germline V gene sequence: CDR1 MNHEY, CDR2 SVGEGT. The CDR3 spans 15 residues. Here the CDR3 DNA reads TGTGCCAGCACACAACGGATGCCTGGCATTCAGCCCCAGCATTTT. It yields the protein CASTQRMPGIQPQHF.

The rearrangement joins TRBV29-1 to TRBJ1-1; D is possibly TRBD1 (6 bases). Germline V gene lookup returns CDR1 SQVTM and CDR2 ANQGSEA. There are 15 residues in the CDR3. The V end lost 5 bases, the J end lost 0 bases, and 16 bases lay between the germline ends. This CDR3 reads CSVTGGWGMNTEAFF. The CDR3 region has the DNA TGCAGCGTTACTGGGGGCTGGGGTATGAACACTGAAGCTTTCTTT.

This clonotype appeared a single time. CDR3 amino acids: CASSEGLARFNEQFF. The CDR3 DNA reads TGTGCCAGTTCTGAGGGACTAGCAAGGTTCAATGAGCAGTTCTTC. This chain uses TRBV5-6 with TRBJ2-1; 9 nucleotides line up with TRBD2. The CDR3 runs 15 residues. V was pared by 8 bases and J by 6 bases, with 12 bases of the junction left unmatched. Germline CDR1 SGHDT, CDR2 YYEEEE.